The T cell receptor beta chain described here comes from a study of cytomegalovirus exposure and HLA in healthy donors (dated by TCRdb to the late 2010s). About the investigation overall: In an earlier analysis of under 750 of the donors, around 300 Gb of sequence data and roughly 100 million unique TCR beta sequences from 180 million or so T cells were reported. Four to six DR-DQ haplotypes were handled as single units for association and clustering, since linkage in the cohort was strong. The later analysis used no new phenotypic data to find candidate immune exposures, relying instead on TCR beta sequences and their occurrence across donors. Every discovery cohort repertoire had been produced on one sequencing platform. Both class I and class II loci were covered by HLA typing, at four-digit resolution. Approximately 310 gigabases of sequencing data and tens of millions of unique TCR sequences were included in an early release covering about 620 HLA-typed donors. Donor age, sex, ethnicity and CMV serostatus were compiled alongside the repertoire data. Of the roughly 410 genotyped donors, 75% to 85% were placed in the genetic ancestry cluster associated with self-reported Caucasian donors. Typing coverage differed by locus: A, B, C, DRB1 and DQB1 were typed in about 629-640 donors, DQA1 in roughly 510, DPA1 in 600 to 610, and DPB1 in approximately 450. The study was designed to test whether signatures of past pathogen exposure could be identified by cataloging public T cell receptors. In an earlier analysis of 587 of the donors, high-throughput TCR beta sequencing was used to judge whether each TCR beta V gene segment behaved as functional or pseudogenic. Among 398 genotyped donors of the cohort, an average of about 240,000 unique TCR beta nucleotide sequences were sequenced per donor, roughly a sixth of them non-productive. Besides the first cohort of roughly 700 subjects, a separate validation cohort made up of 120 different subjects was used. To study patterns of TCR occurrence, a later analysis re-analyzed previously published TCR beta repertoires from under 750 donors and added high-resolution HLA genotyping. To predict cytomegalovirus infection status, the study combined high-throughput TCR immunosequencing, statistical association of individual TCRs with disease status, and machine learning. A later genetic analysis took genome-wide SNP genotypes for about 55% of the roughly 670 donors and used that subset as a discovery cohort. The study used immunosequencing to profile the T cell repertoires of hundreds of subjects and linked those repertoires to cytomegalovirus serostatus.

A word on this clone: It has no known antigen specificity. Qualities for individual bases were not recorded, and no much larger clone is one base off.

The cohort comprised more than 550 healthy bone marrow donors. At the time of sampling, all cohort members were nominally healthy, though unrecorded immune exposures were likely present. The donor tested CMV seronegative, placing the donor among the approximately 360 seronegative members of the cohort. Every donor gave a peripheral blood sample, and the peripheral blood mononuclear cells from that sample were used for TCR beta sequencing. The Qiagen DNeasy Blood Extraction Kit was used to extract genomic DNA from the blood cell samples. The library was prepared using the immunoSEQ multiplex PCR assay. For the multiplex PCR, a mixture combining 60 forward primers for TCR Vbeta segments and 13 reverse primers for TCR Jbeta segments was used. The CDR3 region of rearranged TCR beta genes was amplified from genomic DNA by a multiplex PCR assay. The Illumina HiSeq System was used to sequence the amplified TCR beta libraries as 87-base-pair reads. The authors' pipeline ran thus. Across the 700 or so repertoires, a later analysis counted tens of millions of unique TCR beta chains, around 11 million of which were shared by at least two donors. Raw reads were error-corrected and collapsed into unique sequences with a nearest-neighbor algorithm that merged closely related sequences to remove PCR and sequencing errors. V, D and J gene segments were assigned by aligning CDR3 sequences to IMGT reference sequences. For a sequence to be retained, at least a six-nucleotide match to both a V gene segment and a J gene segment was required. A rearrangement was called productive if the CDR3 had no stop codons and remained in frame with V and J, and every other rearrangement was called non-productive. Following IMGT convention, CDR3 was defined as the stretch from the second conserved V-encoded cysteine up to the conserved J-encoded phenylalanine. The earlier analysis of 500 to 600 of the donors excluded sequences that lacked an unambiguous match to a single V gene segment. In an earlier analysis of several hundred of the donors, V segments were called functional above 56.7% productive rearrangements and were called segregating when the between-donor standard deviation exceeded 5%. A statistical classification framework was built for diagnosing cytomegalovirus status from the catalog of TCR beta chain sequences. A later analysis assigned V and J genes by comparing TCR nucleotide sequences with IMGT/GENE-DB human TR gene sequences. A later analysis assigned CDR3 sequences and most-parsimonious VDJ recombination scenarios with the TCRdist pipeline. In a later analysis, every TCR beta chain was defined by the combination of its CDR3 amino acid sequence and its V-gene family, and reads without a unique V-gene family were dropped. To address suspected cross-contamination and a sequencing artifact, a later analysis removed roughly 640 highly shared, low-generation-probability nucleotide sequences. In a later analysis, a clonal expansion index was calculated for each public chain from normalized within-repertoire ranks of inferred template counts. Generation probabilities in a later analysis came from a VDJ recombination model fitted to out-of-frame rearrangements, and those results were checked against IGoR. Hypergeometric tests were used in a later analysis to score TCR-TCR, TCR-HLA and TCR-CMV co-occurrence, with a repertoire-size bias correction applied to the TCR pairs. In a later analysis, false discovery rates were estimated by permuting HLA or CMV assignments 20 times. In a later analysis, co-occurring TCRs were grouped using DBSCAN, with TCRdist sequence similarity added in when clustering inside HLA-allele-positive subsets. For co-occurrence clustering, repertoires with fewer than 30,000 or more than 120,000 public chains were excluded, along with five repertoires with anomalous nucleotide sharing. What TCRdb holds here is the immuneACCESS table cut down to in-frame rearrangements. Part of the clones is not present; checked against another copy, under half of the missing clones reflect an unresolved V gene, and the others are unexplained. V and J calls and clone size are copied from that table; D and trimming were computed from the DNA. The sample records 170,000 or so clones, under 85% of which are singletons. Jointly, the top ten make up 1.5% to 2% of the sample.

The CDR3 runs 15 residues from the cysteine to the phenylalanine. The CDR3 DNA has 45 bases and is translated from base 1. Reading the germline V gene gives CDR1 MDHEN and CDR2 SYDVKM. V loses 4 bases at its end and J loses 1 base; junction bases beyond the gene matches: 4. Here is what the overall study found, with its caveats: Most TCR sequences were seen in very few donors, while some public TCRs were found in many individuals. Specific HLA alleles were associated with around 18,000 TCR beta sequences at a false discovery rate of 0.05 in a later analysis. The classifier was reported to diagnose cytomegalovirus status with high specificity and sensitivity in both the original cohort and the validation cohort. In a later analysis, the rate of TCR association differed among HLA loci, with DRB1 alleles having the most associated TCRs and HLA-C alleles having the fewest. A further reported finding was that TCR beta sequences accurately predicted the HLA-A and HLA-B alleles for most subjects in the first cohort. A total of about 180 TCR beta chains were listed by the study as associated with cytomegalovirus. Around 16 rarely observed V segments, including chromosome 9 orphons, were excluded from the earlier analysis of 550 to 700 of the donors because counts were too low. A cluster of highly shared sequence variants was judged likely to be a technical artifact of the sequencing pipeline. A later genetic analysis associated a missense DCLRE1C variant with V-gene and J-gene trimming of TCR beta chains, and an independent cohort replicated the association. In a later analysis, most CMV-associated TCR beta chains were found to appear HLA-restricted, with HLA associations seemingly driven largely by CMV exposure. Because HLA typing was unavailable for some donors at each locus, only the typed subset was used in association tests. The 87-base-pair reads could not distinguish some IMGT-functional V segments, including TRBV6-2 and TRBV6-3, so those segments were excluded. When HLA alleles, especially DR and DQ, strongly co-occurred, attributing TCR associations to individual alleles was difficult. It was suggested by the authors that the approach could potentially be generalized to other disease states and immunological phenotypes. Presence/absence analyses assumed roughly uniform sequencing depth across donors, an assumption that may not hold. In vitro tests confirmed that a few of the cytomegalovirus-associated TCR beta chains recognize cytomegalovirus antigens. In an earlier analysis of some 540 of the donors, most TCR beta V segments appeared in productive rearrangements about 87% or about 30% of the time, broadly matching IMGT annotations. Correlated functional status among segregating V segments might reflect linkage disequilibrium, but an unknown experimental factor could not be ruled out. A later analysis reported that several top co-occurrence clusters appeared linked to parvovirus B19, influenza, CMV and Epstein-Barr virus. In a later genetic analysis, fewer N-insertions in productive TCRs were reported among donors in an Asian-associated ancestry cluster than the approximately 710-donor mean. The cohort was sequenced for TCR beta chains only, and without alpha or paired-chain data the features that could be detected were limited. In a later analysis, HLA-associated TCR beta chains were found to be more clonally expanded and to have lower generation probabilities than equally common non-associated chains. For the cohort, immune exposure information was limited to CMV serostatus.

The sequence is built from TRBV28 and TRBJ1-2; TRBD1 lines up with 9 middle nucleotides. This receptor was taken from a woman in her 30s in good health and CMV-seronegative. The sample comprised PBMCs. The DNA reads as follows: TGTGCCAGCAGTTATGACAGGGGGAGTAACTATGGCTACACCTTC. Its product reads: CASSYDRGSNYGYTF.